This T cell receptor (beta chain) stems from a study of OX40 agonist ivuxolimab in advanced cancers. Study outcomes and limitations: Dose levels from 0.1 to 3.0 mg/kg saw CD4+ and CD8+ blood T cells expand clonally by week 6.

The CDR3 extends over 15 amino acids. Germline loops: CDR1 SGHAT, CDR2 FQNNGV. After removal of 5 bases from V and 4 bases from J, the junction contained 8 bases not matched to a gene. Here immunoSEQ multiplex PCR was the method, and the copy in TCRdb shows in-frame clones only, minus some. In the table there are tens of thousands of clones, about 85% of which are singletons. A note on this clone: What it binds is unknown.

The V gene is TRBV11-2, the J gene TRBJ1-2; 9 bases map to TRBD1. This sequence originates from an adult with an advanced solid tumor such as melanoma, head and neck, liver or kidney cancer. The source material was CD4+ or CD8+ T cells sorted from blood, sampled in a trial of the OX40 agonist ivuxolimab. The CDR3 bases are TGTGCCAGCAGCCCCCGGGACAGGGTCACCTATGGCTACACCTTC. This encodes CASSPRDRVTYGYTF.